Each of the 18 T cell receptor beta chains below was sequenced from the same sample in a study of blood T cell repertoires in COVID-19. This table comes from immunoSEQ multiplex PCR, and its TCRdb copy is limited to in-frame clones, with some not included. Of 200,000 to 250,000 clones in the sample, more than 85% were seen once. Sequenced sample: peripheral blood. Every receptor here comes from a man in his sixties with acute or convalescent COVID-19.

The chain combines TRBV7-9 with TRBJ1-1; possibly TRBD1 for D (6 bases). Trimming removed 5 bases from V and 1 base from J, with 14 bases in between. This CDR3 spans 15 amino acids. The germline V gene encodes CDR1 SEHNR and CDR2 FQNEAQ (reference sequence). The DNA of the CDR3 is TGTGCCAGCAGCCGAGGGGGGGCCGAGAACACTGAAGCTTTCTTT. It translates to CASSRGGAENTEAFF.

This clone was seen just once. The chain combines TRBV3-1 (or the pseudogene TRBV3-2) with TRBJ2-7; possibly TRBD1 for D (5 bases). V dropped 1 base and J dropped 2 bases, with 9 bases sitting between them. The CDR3 length is 14 residues. The V gene's germline CDR1 is LGHDT and CDR2 YNNKEL (reference sequence). CDR3 in amino acids: CASSQAAGTYEQYF. DNA of the CDR3: TGTGCCAGCAGCCAAGCGGCAGGGACCTACGAGCAGTACTTC.

J is TRBJ2-6 and V is TRBV7-9; perhaps TRBD1 as D (5 bases). Germline CDR1 SEHNR, CDR2 FQNEAQ (reference sequence). CDR3 length equals 16 residues. Trimming shortened V by 5 bases and J by 0 bases, and 11 bases separated the two germline ends. As DNA, the CDR3 is TGTGCCAGCAGCCCCGGACAAGCCTCTGGGGCCAACGTCCTGACTTTC. It specifies CASSPGQASGANVLTF.

The V call is TRBV4-2, the J call TRBJ1-4, with a weak D call TRBD1 (5 bases). The CDR3 extends over 17 amino acids. CDR1 and CDR2 (germline): LGHNA, YNFKEQ. Trimming took off 0 bases at V and 1 base at J, with 12 bases between the two ends. The CDR3 protein is CASSQDVGGETNEKLFF. The CDR3 bases are TGTGCCAGCAGCCAAGATGTCGGGGGGGAAACTAATGAAAAACTGTTTTTT.

The gene calls are TRBV7-2 and TRBJ1-5; a weak D match, TRBD1 (6 bases). The ends were cut back, 8 bases at V and 4 bases at J, with 18 bases in the middle. This CDR3 comprises 15 residues. CDR1 SGHTA and CDR2 FQGNSA come from the germline V gene. The CDR3, as DNA: TGTGCCAGCGGAACCCGGACAGCGGTAAATCAGCCCCAGCATTTT. Protein product: CASGTRTAVNQPQHF.

The chain links TRBV19 to TRBJ1-4; D is possibly TRBD1 (5 bases). The CDR3 has 12 amino acids. Germline V gene lookup returns CDR1 LNHDA and CDR2 SQIVND (reference sequence). Between the trimmed V and J ends, which lost 8 bases and 10 bases, there was a span of 14 bases. This chain's CDR3 is CASYQGLGKLFF. The CDR3 DNA is TGTGCCAGTTATCAGGGATTAGGAAAACTGTTTTTT.

CDR3 coding DNA: TGTGCCAGCAGTGGACTAGCGGGGGGGGGCGGCACCGGGGAGCTGTTTTTT. Amino acids: CASSGLAGGGGTGELFF. This chain uses TRBV2 with TRBJ2-2; the match to TRBD2 covers 14 bases. J gave up 4 bases and V 4 bases, and 5 bases lay outside the gene matches. Germline-derived CDR1 and CDR2 are SNHLY and FYNNEI. CDR3 length: 17 residues.

The chain links TRBV7-2 to TRBJ2-7; 9 bases match TRBD1. V lost 2 bases and J lost 2; bases outside the gene matches: 4. CDR3 length equals 15 residues. Germline values: CDR1 SGHTA, CDR2 FQGNSA. DNA of the CDR3: TGTGCCAGCAGCTTACAGACAGGGGGAGCCTACGAGCAGTACTTC. It translates to CASSLQTGGAYEQYF.

This clone occurred once. V and J are TRBV28 and TRBJ1-2; 9 bases agree with TRBD1. The ends lost 4 bases at V and 4 bases at J; junction bases unmatched: 10. Germline CDR1 MDHEN, CDR2 SYDVKM. The CDR3 totals 16 residues. The CDR3 protein is CASSSKLGTGTYGYTF. The CDR3, as DNA: TGTGCCAGCAGTTCAAAACTTGGGACAGGGACCTATGGCTACACCTTC.

The chain uses TRBV9 and TRBJ2-5; unclear D gene. The CDR3 is 14 amino acids. V lost 0 bases, J lost 2 bases, and 8 bases lay in between. Germline V lookup: CDR1 SGDLS, CDR2 YYNGEE. Here the CDR3 DNA reads TGTGCCAGCAGCGTAGGCTTCGGGCAAGAGACCCAGTACTTC. Translating it yields CASSVGFGQETQYF.

This chain links TRBV7-3 with TRBJ1-1; D possibly corresponds to TRBD1 (6 bases). The CDR3 runs 15 residues. V lost 5 bases, J lost 9 bases, and 22 bases lay in between. Per the germline V gene, CDR1 is SGHTA and CDR2 is FQGTGA. The CDR3 loop reads CASSLSSGAPLKAFF. CDR3 coding DNA: TGTGCCAGCAGCCTTTCTTCAGGGGCCCCCTTAAAAGCTTTCTTT.

The chain couples TRBV11-2 to TRBJ1-1, with TRBD1 identical over 10 bases. The trim removed 5 bases at V and 6 bases at J, leaving 6 bases unmatched. Germline-derived CDR1 and CDR2 are SGHAT and FQNNGV. The length of the CDR3 is 14 residues. CDR3 in amino acids: CASSLGQGRAEAFF. The CDR3 DNA follows: TGTGCCAGCAGCCTGGGACAGGGGAGGGCTGAAGCTTTCTTT. Full variable domain (outside the CDR3, taken from reference TRBV11-2 and TRBJ1-1): EAGVAQSPRYKIIEKRQSVAFWCNPISGHATLYWYQQILGQGPKLLIQFQNNGVVDDSQLPKDRFSAERLKGVDSTLKIQPAKLEDSAVYLCASSLGQGRAEAFFGQGTRLTVV.

The J gene is TRBJ2-3, the V gene TRBV5-4; tentatively, D is TRBD1 (5 bases). The CDR3 length is 16 residues. The V gene's germline CDR1 is SGHNT and CDR2 YYREEE (reference sequence). V was trimmed by 0 bases and J by 0 bases, leaving 11 bases between them. In DNA, the CDR3 is TGTGCCAGCAGCTTGGTTTCAGGGCCCAGCACAGATACGCAGTATTTT. Protein product: CASSLVSGPSTDTQYF.

The V call is TRBV6-5, the J call TRBJ2-2, with 9 bases that match TRBD1. The germline gives CDR1 MNHEY, CDR2 SVGAGI. The CDR3 covers 14 residues. V trimming: 4 bases; J trimming: 7 bases; junction bases outside the gene matches: 4. CDR3 DNA: TGTGCCAGCAGTTCCGGGACAGGGTTCGGGGAGCTGTTTTTT. Translated: CASSSGTGFGELFF.

This CDR3 is CASRSSGTGTNEQFF. The CDR3 DNA reads TGTGCCAGCCGAAGTTCCGGGACAGGGACCAATGAGCAGTTCTTC. The chain links TRBV6-4 to TRBJ2-1; 9 bases fit TRBD1. Germline assignment: CDR1 MRHNA and CDR2 SNTAGT. The CDR3 sequence is 15 residues long. The trim removed 8 bases at V and 6 bases at J, leaving 11 bases unmatched.

This sequence joins TRBV7-2 and TRBJ1-1; 9 nucleotides match TRBD1. This CDR3 spans 14 amino acids. V lost 7 bases and J lost 0; bases outside the gene matches: 3. Germline CDR1 and CDR2: SGHTA and FQGNSA. The CDR3 nucleotides read TGTGCCAGCAACGACAGGGGGTTGAACACTGAAGCTTTCTTT. Protein: CASNDRGLNTEAFF.

This clone has more than one count but fewer than ten. V and J are TRBV10-3 and TRBJ1-2; maybe TRBD1 (5 bases). Germline values: CDR1 ENHRY, CDR2 SYGVKD. The length of the CDR3 is 15 residues. Trimming took 5 bases from V and 4 from J, leaving 17 bases between them. CDR3: CAISSRQSSSYGYTF. CDR3 bases: TGTGCCATCAGTTCTAGACAGTCTTCCTCCTATGGCTACACCTTC.

The V call is TRBV19, the J call TRBJ1-1, with D maybe TRBD1 (6 bases). Trimming left V 6 bases short and J 7 bases short, with 9 bases between. The CDR3 is made up of 11 amino acids. Germline CDR1 is LNHDA and CDR2 is SQIVND (reference sequence). CDR3 in amino acids: CASSGQLEAFF. The CDR3 coding sequence is TGTGCCAGTAGCGGACAGCTTGAAGCTTTCTTT.